A single T cell receptor beta chain is shown here with its context. From germline, CDR1 is LNHDA and CDR2 SQIVND (reference sequence). Trimming at V came to 6 bases and at J to 2 bases, leaving 4 bases not matched to a gene. CDR3 length: 14 residues. The data stem from a study of technical replicates of blood from a few donors. Some clones are missing from TCRdb's copy, which holds only in-frame ones; the method was immunoSEQ multiplex PCR. The sample yields 40,000 to 60,000 clones, roughly nine tenths seen once. J is TRBJ1-1 and V is TRBV19; 9 bases align to TRBD1. This sequence was found in a human donor in good health. Some clones in this sample may be carry-over from other donors' samples. Sequencing was done on a sample of PBMCs. Written as DNA, the CDR3 is TGTGCCAGTAGGACAACAGGGGGCAACACTGAAGCTTTCTTT. Translation: CASRTTGGNTEAFF.